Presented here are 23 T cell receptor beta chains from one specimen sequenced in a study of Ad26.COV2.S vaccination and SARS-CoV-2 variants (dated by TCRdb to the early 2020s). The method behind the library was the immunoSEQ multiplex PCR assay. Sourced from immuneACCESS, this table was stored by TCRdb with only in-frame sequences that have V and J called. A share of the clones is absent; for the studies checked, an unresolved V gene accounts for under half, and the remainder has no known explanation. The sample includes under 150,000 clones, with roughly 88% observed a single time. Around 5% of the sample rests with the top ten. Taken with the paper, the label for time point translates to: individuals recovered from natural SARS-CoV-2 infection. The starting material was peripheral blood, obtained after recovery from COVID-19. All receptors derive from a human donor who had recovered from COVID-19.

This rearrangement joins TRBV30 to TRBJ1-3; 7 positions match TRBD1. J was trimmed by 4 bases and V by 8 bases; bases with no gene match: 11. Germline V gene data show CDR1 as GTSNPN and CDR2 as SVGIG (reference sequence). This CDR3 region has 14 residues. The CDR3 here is CASYERGLGNTIYF. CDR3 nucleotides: TGTGCCAGCTACGAAAGGGGGCTCGGAAACACCATATATTTT.

For the CDR3, the DNA is TGTGCCAGCAGCCTCGGTTCAAGGCAGTACTTC. Translating gives CASSLGSRQYF. The chain uses TRBV3-1 (or the pseudogene TRBV3-2) and TRBJ2-7, with no clear D. Germline V lookup: CDR1 LGHDT, CDR2 YNNKEL (reference sequence). Between the trimmed V and J ends, which lost 4 bases and 9 bases, there was a span of 10 bases. This CDR3 contains 11 residues.

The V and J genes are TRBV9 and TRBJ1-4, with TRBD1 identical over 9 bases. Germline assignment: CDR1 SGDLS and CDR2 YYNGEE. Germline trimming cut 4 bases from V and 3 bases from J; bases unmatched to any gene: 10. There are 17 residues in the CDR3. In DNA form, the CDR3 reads TGTGCCAGCAGCCTCGGGACAGGGAGTTGGTCTAATGAAAAACTGTTTTTT. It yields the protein CASSLGTGSWSNEKLFF.

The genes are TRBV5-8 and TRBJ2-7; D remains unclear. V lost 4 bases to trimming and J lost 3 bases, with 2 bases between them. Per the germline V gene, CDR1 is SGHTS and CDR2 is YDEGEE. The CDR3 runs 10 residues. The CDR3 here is CASSHYEQYF. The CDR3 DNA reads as TGTGCCAGCAGCCACTACGAGCAGTACTTC.

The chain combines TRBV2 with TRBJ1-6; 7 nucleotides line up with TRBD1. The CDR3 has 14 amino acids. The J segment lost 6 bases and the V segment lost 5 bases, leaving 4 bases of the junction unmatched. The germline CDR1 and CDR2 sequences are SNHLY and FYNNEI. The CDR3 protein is CASSKRDSNSPLHF. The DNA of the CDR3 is TGTGCCAGCAGTAAACGGGACAGTAATTCACCCCTCCACTTT.

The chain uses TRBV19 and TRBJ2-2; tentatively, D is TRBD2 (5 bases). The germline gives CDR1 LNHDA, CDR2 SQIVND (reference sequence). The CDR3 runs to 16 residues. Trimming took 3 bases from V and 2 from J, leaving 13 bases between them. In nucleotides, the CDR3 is TGTGCCAGTAGTATGAGGGTCTCGGTCAACACCGGGGAGCTGTTTTTT. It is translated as CASSMRVSVNTGELFF.

The CDR3 sequence: CASSVPTELSYEQYF. The CDR3 nucleotides read TGTGCCAGCAGCGTACCGACAGAACTCTCCTACGAGCAGTACTTC. This sequence joins TRBV11-2 and TRBJ2-7; a weak D match, TRBD1 (5 bases). The V gene's germline CDR1 is SGHAT and CDR2 FQNNGV. Trimming took 5 bases from V and 0 from J, leaving 14 bases between them. There are 15 residues in the CDR3.

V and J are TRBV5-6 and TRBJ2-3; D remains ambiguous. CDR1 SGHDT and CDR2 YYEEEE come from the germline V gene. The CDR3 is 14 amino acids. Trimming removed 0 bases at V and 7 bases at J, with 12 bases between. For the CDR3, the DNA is TGTGCCAGCAGCTTGGTCGAGGTCAGAAATACGCAGTATTTT. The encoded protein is CASSLVEVRNTQYF.

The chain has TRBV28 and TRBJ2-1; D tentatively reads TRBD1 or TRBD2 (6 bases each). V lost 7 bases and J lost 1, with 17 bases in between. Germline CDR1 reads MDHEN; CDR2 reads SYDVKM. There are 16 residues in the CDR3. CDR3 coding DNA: TGTGCCAGCACCCCTGGTTCGGGGGCTTCCTACAATGAGCAGTTCTTC. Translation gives CASTPGSGASYNEQFF.

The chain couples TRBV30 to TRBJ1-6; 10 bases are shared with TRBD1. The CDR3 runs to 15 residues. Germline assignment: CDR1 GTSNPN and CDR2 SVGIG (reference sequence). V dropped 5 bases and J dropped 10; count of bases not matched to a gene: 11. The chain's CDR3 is CAWCGQGGSSSPLHF. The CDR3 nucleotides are TGTGCCTGGTGTGGACAGGGGGGATCCTCATCACCCCTCCACTTT.

CDR3 in amino acids: CSDSEPSGTPYNEQFF. The CDR3 region has the DNA TGCAGCGACTCAGAGCCGTCCGGGACACCATACAATGAGCAGTTCTTC. This chain uses TRBV29-1 with TRBJ2-1; tentatively, D is TRBD1 (6 bases). The CDR3 has 16 residues. Between the trimmed V and J ends, which lost 7 bases and 4 bases, there was a span of 23 bases. CDR1 SQVTM and CDR2 ANQGSEA come from the germline V gene.

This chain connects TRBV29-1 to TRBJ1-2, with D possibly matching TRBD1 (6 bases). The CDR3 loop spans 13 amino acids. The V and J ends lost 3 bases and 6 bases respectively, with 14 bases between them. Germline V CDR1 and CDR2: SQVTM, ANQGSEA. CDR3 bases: TGCAGCGTTGAGGACAGTTACACCGATGGCTACACCTTC. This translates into CSVEDSYTDGYTF. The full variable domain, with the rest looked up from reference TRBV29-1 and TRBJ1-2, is SAVISQKPSRDICQRGTSLTIQCQVDSQVTMMFWYRQQPGQSLTLIATANQGSEATYESGFVIDKFPISRPNLTFSTLTVSNMSPEDSSIYLCSVEDSYTDGYTFGSGTRLTVV.

This CDR3 reads CASSLSAQYEQYF. The CDR3 nucleotides read TGTGCCAGCAGTTTATCAGCCCAATACGAGCAGTACTTC. The chain carries TRBV27 and TRBJ2-7; no reliable D call. The CDR3 is 13 residues long. Trimming removed 0 bases at V and 4 bases at J, with 7 bases between. Germline V CDR1 and CDR2: MNHEY, SMNVEV (reference sequence).

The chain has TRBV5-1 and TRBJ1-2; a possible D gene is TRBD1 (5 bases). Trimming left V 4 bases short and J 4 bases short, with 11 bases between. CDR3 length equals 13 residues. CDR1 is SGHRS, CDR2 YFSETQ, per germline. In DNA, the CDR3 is TGCGCCAGCAGCCCCGACAGTTCCTATGGCTACACCTTC. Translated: CASSPDSSYGYTF.

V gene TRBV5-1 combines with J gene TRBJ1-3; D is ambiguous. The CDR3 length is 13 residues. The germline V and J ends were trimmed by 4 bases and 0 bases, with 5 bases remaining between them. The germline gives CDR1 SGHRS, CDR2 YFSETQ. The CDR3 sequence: CASSSSSGNTIYF. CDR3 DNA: TGCGCCAGCAGCAGTAGCTCTGGAAACACCATATATTTT.

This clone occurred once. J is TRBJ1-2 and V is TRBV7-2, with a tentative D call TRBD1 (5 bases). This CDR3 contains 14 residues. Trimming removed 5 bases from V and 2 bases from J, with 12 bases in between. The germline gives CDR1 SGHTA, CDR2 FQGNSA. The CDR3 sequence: CASSAYRDNYGYTF. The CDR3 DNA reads TGTGCCAGCAGCGCATACCGGGACAACTATGGCTACACCTTC.

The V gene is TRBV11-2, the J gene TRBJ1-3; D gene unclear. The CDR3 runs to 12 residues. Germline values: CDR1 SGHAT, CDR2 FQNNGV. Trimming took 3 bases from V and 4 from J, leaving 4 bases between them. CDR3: CASSLDGNTIYF. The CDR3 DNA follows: TGTGCCAGCAGCTTGGACGGAAACACCATATATTTT.

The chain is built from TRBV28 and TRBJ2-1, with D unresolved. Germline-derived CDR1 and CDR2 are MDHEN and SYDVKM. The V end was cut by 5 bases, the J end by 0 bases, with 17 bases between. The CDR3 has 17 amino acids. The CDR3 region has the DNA TGTGCCAGCAGTCCAACGACCAGCCGTAGCTCCTACAATGAGCAGTTCTTC. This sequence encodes CASSPTTSRSSYNEQFF. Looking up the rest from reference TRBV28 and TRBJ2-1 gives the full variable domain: DVKVTQSSRYLVKRTGEKVFLECVQDMDHENMFWYRQDPGLGLRLIYFSYDVKMKEKGDIPEGYSVSREKKERFSLILESASTNQTSMYLCASSPTTSRSSYNEQFFGPGTRLTVL.

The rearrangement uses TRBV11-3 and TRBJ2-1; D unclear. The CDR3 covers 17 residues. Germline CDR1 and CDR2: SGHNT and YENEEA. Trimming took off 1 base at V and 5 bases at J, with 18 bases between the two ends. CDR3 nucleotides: TGTGCCAGCAGCTTAGGCCAATGGGCCGATCCGCACAATGAGCAGTTCTTC. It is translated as CASSLGQWADPHNEQFF.

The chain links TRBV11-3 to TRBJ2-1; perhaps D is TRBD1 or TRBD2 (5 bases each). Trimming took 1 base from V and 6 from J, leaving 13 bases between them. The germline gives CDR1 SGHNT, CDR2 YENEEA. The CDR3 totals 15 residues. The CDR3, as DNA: TGTGCCAGCAGCTTAGCCCACGGGGCCGGCAATGAGCAGTTCTTC. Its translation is CASSLAHGAGNEQFF.

The CDR3 protein is CASSTDGYSNQPQHF. CDR3 nucleotide sequence: TGTGCCAGCAGTACGGACGGCTATAGCAATCAGCCCCAGCATTTT. The chain links TRBV6-5 to TRBJ1-5; unclear D gene. V was pared by 5 bases and J by 0 bases, with 11 bases between. Germline-derived CDR1 and CDR2 are MNHEY and SVGAGI. The CDR3 extends over 15 amino acids.

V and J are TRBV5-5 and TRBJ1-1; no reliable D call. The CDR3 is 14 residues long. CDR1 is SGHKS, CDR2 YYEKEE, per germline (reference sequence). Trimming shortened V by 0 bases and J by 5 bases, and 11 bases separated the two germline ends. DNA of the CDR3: TGTGCCAGCAGCTTGGGGATGGCGGGAACTGAAGCTTTCTTT. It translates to CASSLGMAGTEAFF.

CDR3 nucleotides: TGCAGCGTTGGGGATAACACTGAAGCTTTCTTT. This codes for CSVGDNTEAFF. The genes are TRBV29-1 and TRBJ1-1; D uncertain. The V gene lost 4 bases and the J gene lost 2 bases, with 5 bases spanning the gap. Germline V gene data show CDR1 as SQVTM and CDR2 as ANQGSEA. This CDR3 comprises 11 residues. Based on the CDR3 plus reference TRBV29-1 and TRBJ1-1, the full variable domain is SAVISQKPSRDICQRGTSLTIQCQVDSQVTMMFWYRQQPGQSLTLIATANQGSEATYESGFVIDKFPISRPNLTFSTLTVSNMSPEDSSIYLCSVGDNTEAFFGQGTRLTVV.